Following are 10 T cell receptor beta chains from one sample sequenced in a study of PD-1 blockade in classical Hodgkin lymphoma. The protocol was immunoSEQ multiplex PCR, while the TCRdb copy is restricted to in-frame clones and leaves out a portion. The sample has roughly 70,000 clones, over 90% seen once. The time point here: newly diagnosed, previously untreated cHL patient sample. Sample: peripheral blood mononuclear cells (PBMCs). These receptors all come from a human donor with classical Hodgkin lymphoma.

The chain recombines TRBV27 with TRBJ2-7; 9 positions agree with TRBD1. J lost 5 bases, V lost 3 bases, and 5 bases had no gene match. The CDR3 runs to 14 residues. Germline CDR1 reads MNHEY; CDR2 reads SMNVEV (reference sequence). CDR3 loop: CASSFGDRVHEQYF. The CDR3 bases are TGTGCCAGCAGTTTTGGGGACAGGGTTCACGAGCAGTACTTC.

This clone was observed a single time. The gene calls are TRBV28 and TRBJ1-2; D possibly corresponds to TRBD1 (5 bases). Trimming removed 6 bases from V and 4 bases from J, with 12 bases in between. The CDR3 consists of 13 residues. Germline CDR1 is MDHEN and CDR2 is SYDVKM. The DNA for the CDR3 is TGTGCCAGCAGGGGGGATCTTATCTATGGCTACACCTTC. It is translated as CASRGDLIYGYTF.

The chain carries TRBV19 and TRBJ2-1; TRBD1 is a possible D gene (7 bases). V lost 5 bases to trimming and J lost 5 bases, with 13 bases between them. Germline V lookup: CDR1 LNHDA, CDR2 SQIVND (reference sequence). The CDR3 is 14 amino acids. The CDR3 DNA is TGTGCCAGTAGTCTGACAGGGAGGAACAATGAGCAGTTCTTC. Its translation is CASSLTGRNNEQFF.

This chain links TRBV10-2 with TRBJ2-1; 11 nucleotides agree with TRBD2. With 4 bases clipped from V and 8 bases from J, the junction kept 16 bases outside the gene matches. Germline CDR1 reads WSHSY; CDR2 reads SAAADI. The CDR3 is 18 residues long. The DNA for the CDR3 is TGCGCCAGCAGTGGGGGTTCTAGCGGGAGGACGAGGGGCGATGAGCAGTTCTTC. As protein: CASSGGSSGRTRGDEQFF.

This rearrangement joins TRBV28 to TRBJ1-1; no firm D call. Germline CDR1 is MDHEN and CDR2 is SYDVKM. V lost 8 bases, J lost 1 base, and 8 bases lay in between. CDR3 length: 12 residues. The CDR3 reads CASRRRNTEAFF. CDR3 bases: TGTGCCAGCCGACGACGGAACACTGAAGCTTTCTTT.

The chain couples TRBV5-5 to TRBJ1-1; a possible D gene is TRBD1 (5 bases). Germline values: CDR1 SGHKS, CDR2 YYEKEE (reference sequence). V lost 2 bases to trimming and J lost 0 bases, with 11 bases between them. This CDR3 contains 15 residues. The CDR3 loop is CASSFTGSLNTEAFF. The CDR3 coding sequence is TGTGCCAGCAGCTTCACAGGATCCCTGAACACTGAAGCTTTCTTT.

J is TRBJ2-6 and V is TRBV27, with D unresolved. The germline CDR1 and CDR2 sequences are MNHEY and SMNVEV (reference sequence). Trimming shortened V by 6 bases and J by 4 bases, and 7 bases separated the two germline ends. This CDR3 region has 13 residues. The CDR3 bases are TGTGCCAGCAGACTCGGGGGGGCCAACGTCCTGACTTTC. It yields the protein CASRLGGANVLTF. Full variable domain (missing parts from reference TRBV27 and TRBJ2-6): EAQVTQNPRYLITVTGKKLTVTCSQNMNHEYMSWYRQDPGLGLRQIYYSMNVEVTDKGDVPEGYKVSRKEKRNFPLILESPSPNQTSLYFCASRLGGANVLTFGAGSRLTVL.

Only one count was recorded for this clone. The chain uses TRBV5-1 and TRBJ1-1; D not certain. The CDR3 covers 16 residues. Trimming stripped 4 bases from V and 0 bases from J, with 16 bases between. Germline V gene lookup returns CDR1 SGHRS and CDR2 YFSETQ. The CDR3, as DNA: TGCGCCAGCAGCCCTAGCGCGGGGAAGATGAACACTGAAGCTTTCTTT. Translated, it gives CASSPSAGKMNTEAFF.

This sequence joins TRBV5-6 and TRBJ2-7; unclear D gene. V lost 4 bases, J lost 6 bases, and 11 bases lay in between. Germline V gene data show CDR1 as SGHDT and CDR2 as YYEEEE. This CDR3 spans 12 amino acids. CDR3 sequence reads: CASSPTLGEQYF. The CDR3 nucleotides read TGTGCCAGCAGCCCTACCCTCGGCGAGCAGTACTTC.

CDR3 in amino acids: CASSPRQGWGNQPQHF. DNA for the CDR3: TGTGCCAGCAGCCCCAGACAGGGATGGGGCAATCAGCCCCAGCATTTT. J is TRBJ1-5 and V is TRBV7-2; 7 nucleotides line up with TRBD1. Germline V gene lookup returns CDR1 SGHTA and CDR2 FQGNSA. The CDR3 totals 16 residues. V lost 5 bases, J lost 2 bases, and 9 bases stayed unmatched.